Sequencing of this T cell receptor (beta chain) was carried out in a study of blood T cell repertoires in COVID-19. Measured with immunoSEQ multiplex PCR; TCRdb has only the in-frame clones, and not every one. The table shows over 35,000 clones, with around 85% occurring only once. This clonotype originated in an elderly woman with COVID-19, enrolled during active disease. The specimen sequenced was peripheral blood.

The CDR3 nucleotides are TGTGCCAGCAGTTGCTGGACTAGCGGGAGAATTATGGAAAGAGACACGGACAATGAGCAGTTCTTC. Translating gives CASSCWTSGRIMERDTDNEQFF. The genes are TRBV28 and TRBJ2-1, with 13 bases matching TRBD2. Per germline, CDR1 MDHEN and CDR2 SYDVKM. This CDR3 comprises 22 residues. Unmatched junction bases numbered 23, after V lost 4 bases and J lost 5 bases.